This T cell receptor (beta chain) was captured in a study of OX40 agonist ivuxolimab in advanced cancers. Study summary: While on treatment, patients had intravenous ivuxolimab at 0.01 to 10 mg/kg every 2 weeks.

The study, taken as a whole, reports: There were also nonresponders showing low normalized T-cell clonal expansion. The specificity for antigen of the expanded peripheral T cells was not determined.

A remark on this clone: Its antigen is not identified.

Using immunoSEQ multiplex PCR, the repertoire was profiled, and TCRdb retains in-frame clones only, with some absent. Of some 70,000 clones listed, around 93% are singletons. CDR3 length equals 14 residues. The V gene lost 0 bases and the J gene lost 5 bases, with 9 bases spanning the gap. The germline V gene encodes CDR1 WNHNN and CDR2 SYGVQD (reference sequence). This sequence was found in an adult with an advanced solid tumor such as melanoma, head and neck, liver or kidney cancer. Sequenced here: CD4+ or CD8+ T cells sorted from blood, sampled in a trial of the OX40 agonist ivuxolimab. The chain is built from TRBV10-1 and TRBJ2-3, with D perhaps TRBD2 (5 bases). The CDR3 spells CASSESGAGDTQYF. DNA of the CDR3: TGCGCCAGCAGTGAGTCGGGAGCAGGAGATACGCAGTATTTT.